The text below deals with one TCR beta chain. Its antigen is unidentified. The V gene's germline CDR1 is SGHAT and CDR2 FQNNGV. The CDR3 has 18 amino acids. The V and J ends lost 2 bases and 10 bases respectively, with 24 bases between them. This sample was taken from a study of OX40 agonist ivuxolimab in advanced cancers. Notes on the study in general: The expanded peripheral T cells' antigen specificity was not determined.

Sequencing was performed with immunoSEQ multiplex PCR; in TCRdb, only in-frame clones are kept and a portion is missing. The table shows about 49,000 clones, with 85% occurring only once. This material consisted of CD4+ or CD8+ T cells sorted from blood, taken in a trial of the OX40 agonist ivuxolimab. The receptor was isolated from an adult with an advanced solid tumor such as melanoma, head and neck, liver or kidney cancer. V usage is TRBV11-2 and J usage is TRBJ1-6, with D perhaps TRBD1 (5 bases). The DNA of the CDR3 is TGTGCCAGCAGCTTATATTTGGGGGGGAGGGAGCTAAGATCACCCCTCCACTTT. It specifies CASSLYLGGRELRSPLHF.